These 9 T cell receptor beta chains were sequenced from one sample in a study of T cell responses to AZD1222 COVID-19 vaccine. Assay used: immunoSEQ multiplex PCR; TCRdb lists only in-frame clones, some missing. The sample lists around 110,000 clones; around nine tenths were seen once. Sequencing was performed on peripheral blood, taken 28 days after the second AZD1222 dose. Receptors originate from an adult who received the AZD1222 COVID-19 vaccine.

This chain links TRBV15 with TRBJ2-2; no clear D. The CDR3 has 14 amino acids. Germline values: CDR1 LNHNV, CDR2 YYDKDF (reference sequence). V was pared by 0 bases and J by 3 bases, with 5 bases between. In nucleotides, the CDR3 is TGTGCCACCAGCAGAGATCTATACACCGGGGAGCTGTTTTTT. As protein: CATSRDLYTGELFF.

The CDR3 DNA sequence: TGCGCCAGCAGCTTGATCAGCTACTATGGCTACACCTTC. It translates to CASSLISYYGYTF. V and J are TRBV5-1 and TRBJ1-2; D is uncertain. CDR3 length: 13 residues. The germline V gene encodes CDR1 SGHRS and CDR2 YFSETQ. V dropped 1 base and J dropped 3 bases, with 7 bases sitting between them. The entire variable domain, with the rest obtained from reference TRBV5-1 and TRBJ1-2, is as follows: KAGVTQTPRYLIKTRGQQVTLSCSPISGHRSVSWYQQTPGQGLQFLFEYFSETQRNKGNFPGRFSGRQFSNSRSEMNVSTLELGDSALYLCASSLISYYGYTFGSGTRLTVV.

The chain couples TRBV6-1 to TRBJ2-7, with D possibly matching TRBD1 (6 bases). The CDR3 length is 16 residues. Germline loops: CDR1 MNHNS, CDR2 SASEGT. V was clipped by 1 base and J by 1 base, with 14 bases between them. Here the CDR3 DNA reads TGTGCCAGCAGTGAAGTGAAGGGGACACCATCCTACGAGCAGTACTTC. Its protein product is CASSEVKGTPSYEQYF.

V usage is TRBV10-3 and J usage is TRBJ1-5; D is unclear. Germline CDR1 ENHRY, CDR2 SYGVKD. With 3 bases removed from V and 4 bases from J, the gap between germline ends came to 4 bases. CDR3 length: 12 amino acids. CDR3 sequence (DNA): TGTGCCATCAGTGAAAATAATCAGCCCCAGCATTTT. Protein product: CAISENNQPQHF.

The V call is TRBV5-5, the J call TRBJ2-7; D ambiguous. The CDR3 runs to 14 residues. The germline V and J ends were trimmed by 0 bases and 2 bases, with 9 bases remaining between them. Germline loops: CDR1 SGHKS, CDR2 YYEKEE (reference sequence). CDR3 DNA sequence: TGTGCCAGCAGCTTGGTGGGTCCCACCTACGAGCAGTACTTC. This gives the protein CASSLVGPTYEQYF.

The J gene is TRBJ2-3, the V gene TRBV7-3, with D hard to call. This CDR3 contains 11 residues. Germline values: CDR1 SGHTA, CDR2 FQGTGA. V lost 6 bases and J lost 0, with 1 base in between. This CDR3 reads CASSSTDTQYF. CDR3 sequence (DNA): TGTGCCAGCAGTAGCACAGATACGCAGTATTTT.

The chain is built from TRBV6-5 and TRBJ1-2; possibly TRBD1 for D (6 bases). The CDR3 runs to 15 residues. V was shortened by 5 bases and J by 5 bases, with 18 bases between the two germline ends. From germline, CDR1 is MNHEY and CDR2 SVGAGI. Here the CDR3 DNA reads TGTGCCAGCAGTAAACTACAGGGTAGTGGATATGGCTACACCTTC. Its protein is CASSKLQGSGYGYTF.

The chain carries TRBV27 and TRBJ1-6; D gene uncertain. The CDR3 covers 15 residues. Per germline, CDR1 MNHEY and CDR2 SMNVEV (reference sequence). V gave up 3 bases and J gave up 5 bases, with 11 bases separating them. The CDR3 sequence: CASSFGRNDNSPLHF. The CDR3 nucleotides read TGTGCCAGCAGTTTTGGACGGAATGATAATTCACCCCTCCACTTT.

This sequence joins TRBV9 and TRBJ1-3; a possible D gene is TRBD1 (5 bases). This CDR3 is 16 amino acids long. V was pared by 0 bases and J by 5 bases, with 15 bases between. Germline V gives CDR1 SGDLS, CDR2 YYNGEE. The CDR3 coding sequence is TGTGCCAGCAGCGTAGGTTCCCAGGGTGGTAGAAACACCATATATTTT. This codes for CASSVGSQGGRNTIYF.